This T cell receptor beta chain comes out of a study of cytomegalovirus exposure and HLA in healthy donors. It was with 60 Vbeta and 13 Jbeta primers that the PCR ran. Only in-frame clones appear in the TCRdb table, and some are missing; sequencing was by immunoSEQ multiplex PCR. This sample has roughly 190,000 clones, with more than 75% found just once. Worth noting for this clone: Its target is unknown.

General study results and limits: According to the study, 160 or so TCR beta chains were cytomegalovirus-associated.

The germline CDR1 and CDR2 sequences are PRHDT and FYEKMQ (reference sequence). V lost 3 bases to trimming and J lost 4 bases, with 19 bases between them. This CDR3 is 17 amino acids long. Sequenced sample: PBMCs. The chain has TRBV13 and TRBJ1-3; unclear D gene. This clonotype was sampled from a woman between 25 and 40 years old in good health and CMV-seropositive. CDR3 in amino acids: CASSLLPEARTGNTIYF. DNA of the CDR3: TGTGCCAGCAGCTTGCTTCCGGAGGCGCGGACCGGAAACACCATATATTTT.